Detailed here is one T cell receptor (beta chain). Its antigen remains unknown. TCRdb keeps only in-frame clones here, not all; method: immunoSEQ multiplex PCR. The sample has around 59,000 clones; 85% to 90% are singletons. This record comes from a study of T cell responses to AZD1222 COVID-19 vaccine. Study findings and constraints: Only a handful of AZD1222 recipients, roughly 6 in all, had baseline seropositivity.

V dropped 1 base and J dropped 6 bases, with 10 bases sitting between them. The CDR3 totals 13 residues. Per the germline V gene, CDR1 is SGHVS and CDR2 is FQNEAQ. Sequenced here: peripheral blood, sampled 28 days after the second AZD1222 dose. The rearrangement uses TRBV7-8 and TRBJ2-7; TRBD1 is a possible D gene (5 bases). This TCR was recovered from an adult who received the AZD1222 COVID-19 vaccine. The CDR3 here is CASSLVSGREQYF. The CDR3 DNA sequence: TGTGCCAGCAGCTTAGTATCAGGGCGCGAGCAGTACTTC. Based on the CDR3 plus reference TRBV7-8 and TRBJ2-7, the full variable domain is GAGVSQSPRYKVAKRGQDVALRCDPISGHVSLFWYQQALGQGPEFLTYFQNEAQLDKSGLPSDRFFAERPEGSVSTLKIQRTQQEDSAVYLCASSLVSGREQYFGPGTRLTVT.